The next 16 T cell receptor beta chains were all read from a single sample in a study of T cell changes during pregnancy in multiple sclerosis. Method: immunoSEQ multiplex PCR; TCRdb's copy keeps in-frame clones and lacks some. Among 75,000 to 95,000 clones listed, 89% were seen once. Sequenced material: peripheral blood, taken in the first trimester of pregnancy. These receptors were obtained from a female donor in good health, enrolled as a control in a pregnancy study.

This clone has just a few counts. This chain uses TRBV29-1 with TRBJ1-1; D is uncertain. Between the trimmed V and J ends, which lost 4 bases and 2 bases, there was a span of 8 bases. Germline-derived CDR1 and CDR2 are SQVTM and ANQGSEA. This CDR3 has 12 amino acids. CDR3 bases: TGCAGCGTTGTCGTCCTCAACACTGAAGCTTTCTTT. This translates into CSVVVLNTEAFF.

This rearrangement joins TRBV27 to TRBJ2-5, with D tentatively TRBD2 (7 bases). The CDR3 loop spans 17 amino acids. The germline gives CDR1 MNHEY, CDR2 SMNVEV (reference sequence). Deletions cut 5 bases from V and 5 bases from J, with 24 bases between. The chain's CDR3 is CASSQTRRGALRETQYF. CDR3 DNA sequence: TGTGCCAGCAGTCAGACCCGACGGGGGGCCCTGAGGGAGACCCAGTACTTC.

The V call is TRBV18, the J call TRBJ1-1; TRBD1 aligns across 7 bases. The CDR3 loop spans 14 amino acids. From germline, CDR1 is KGHSH and CDR2 LQKENI. V lost 10 bases, J lost 1 base, and 9 bases stayed unmatched. Written as DNA, the CDR3 is TGTGCCACCCAGGGGGTGCGGGGGAACACTGAAGCTTTCTTT. Its translation is CATQGVRGNTEAFF.

The genes are TRBV29-1 and TRBJ1-2; unclear D gene. CDR1 is SQVTM and CDR2 is ANQGSEA in the germline V gene. The V end lost 4 bases, the J end lost 5 bases, and 11 bases lay between the germline ends. The CDR3 has 12 amino acids. CDR3 in amino acids: CSVVADLYGYTF. CDR3 bases: TGCAGCGTTGTAGCAGATCTTTATGGCTACACCTTC.

The chain carries TRBV28 and TRBJ2-7; the D gene is possibly TRBD1 (6 bases). V was cut by 7 bases and J by 8 bases, with 30 bases left in between. The CDR3 spans 17 residues. Germline V lookup: CDR1 MDHEN, CDR2 SYDVKM. CDR3 in amino acids: CASIPRGTGTISLKQYF. CDR3 DNA: TGTGCCAGCATCCCTAGGGGCACAGGGACGATTTCCCTAAAGCAGTACTTC.

V usage is TRBV5-5 and J usage is TRBJ2-7; D is possibly TRBD1 (7 bases). The CDR3 is 14 residues long. V was pared by 4 bases and J by 3 bases, with 14 bases between. Germline CDR1 SGHKS, CDR2 YYEKEE (reference sequence). The CDR3 protein is CASSRQGGSYEQYF. In nucleotides, the CDR3 is TGTGCCAGCAGCCGTCAGGGGGGAAGCTACGAGCAGTACTTC.

The V and J genes are TRBV19 and TRBJ1-1, with 9 positions matching TRBD1. With V trimmed by 7 bases and J by 8 bases, 5 bases remained unmatched. Germline loops: CDR1 LNHDA, CDR2 SQIVND (reference sequence). There are 12 residues in the CDR3. The CDR3 region has the DNA TGTGCCAGTAAATTACAGGGGGCCGAAGCTTTCTTT. Its protein is CASKLQGAEAFF.

This clone was detected only once. V and J are TRBV7-6 and TRBJ1-6, with TRBD1 identical over 8 bases. In germline, CDR1 is SGHVS, CDR2 FNYEAQ. After removal of 5 bases from V and 7 bases from J, the junction contained 1 base not matched to a gene. The CDR3 runs 13 residues. CDR3 bases: TGTGCCAGCAGCCGGACAGGGAATTCACCCCTCCACTTT. It translates to CASSRTGNSPLHF. The full variable domain, in which reference TRBV7-6 and TRBJ1-6 provide the parts outside the CDR3, is GAGVSQSPRYKVTKRGQDVALRCDPISGHVSLYWYRQALGQGPEFLTYFNYEAQQDKSGLPNDRFSAERPEGSISTLTIQRTEQRDSAMYRCASSRTGNSPLHFGNGTRLTVT.

The rearrangement uses TRBV7-8 and TRBJ1-2; weak D call: TRBD1 (6 bases). The germline V and J ends were trimmed by 5 bases and 4 bases, with 11 bases remaining between them. The germline V gene has CDR1 SGHVS and CDR2 FQNEAQ. The CDR3 totals 13 residues. The CDR3 nucleotides read TGTGCCAGCAGCCCGACAGGACTCTATGGCTACACCTTC. It specifies CASSPTGLYGYTF.

V and J are TRBV14 and TRBJ1-6; D not certain. CDR3 length: 15 residues. Germline CDR1 is SGHDN and CDR2 is FVKESK. V lost 1 base and J 7 bases, leaving 11 bases between the germline ends. The CDR3 loop reads CASSQALARNSPLHF. The CDR3 bases are TGTGCCAGCAGCCAAGCTTTAGCGCGGAATTCACCCCTCCACTTT.

The chain joins TRBV19 to TRBJ1-5, with TRBD1 matching over 8 bases. Trimming removed 4 bases from V and 0 bases from J; junction bases left unmatched: 8. In germline, CDR1 is LNHDA, CDR2 SQIVND (reference sequence). This CDR3 comprises 17 residues. The DNA for the CDR3 is TGTGCCAGTAGTAGGGGGACAGGCGCTTATAGCAATCAGCCCCAGCATTTT. Translating gives CASSRGTGAYSNQPQHF.

This clone has just a few counts. The V gene is TRBV6-4, the J gene TRBJ1-2, with 9 bases lining up with TRBD1. Unmatched junction bases numbered 6, after V lost 3 bases and J lost 4 bases. The germline gives CDR1 MRHNA, CDR2 SNTAGT. The CDR3 loop spans 15 amino acids. CDR3 DNA: TGTGCCAGCAGTGAGGGGGGACAGGGCGGCTATGGCTACACCTTC. Translated, it gives CASSEGGQGGYGYTF.

The chain carries TRBV30 and TRBJ1-5; D not resolved. Germline V gene data show CDR1 as GTSNPN and CDR2 as SVGIG (reference sequence). The CDR3 runs to 13 residues. The germline V and J ends were trimmed by 0 bases and 6 bases, with 9 bases remaining between them. For the CDR3, the DNA is TGTGCCTGGAGTGTTGGAGGGTCTCAGCCCCAGCATTTT. It encodes CAWSVGGSQPQHF. Looking up the rest from reference TRBV30 and TRBJ1-5 gives the full variable domain: SQTIHQWPATLVQPVGSPLSLECTVEGTSNPNLYWYRQAAGRGLQLLFYSVGIGQISSEVPQNLSASRPQDRQFILSSKKLLLSDSGFYLCAWSVGGSQPQHFGDGTRLSIL.

The chain carries TRBV7-6 and TRBJ1-6; 10 bases map to TRBD1. The CDR3 extends over 16 amino acids. CDR1 and CDR2 (germline): SGHVS, FNYEAQ. With 5 bases clipped from V and 7 bases from J, the junction kept 8 bases outside the gene matches. CDR3 bases: TGTGCCAGCAGCAGCAGGACAGGGGGAGCAAATTCACCCCTCCACTTT. Translation gives CASSSRTGGANSPLHF.

The V gene is TRBV11-2, the J gene TRBJ2-7; a possible D gene is TRBD2 (6 bases). Germline assignment: CDR1 SGHAT and CDR2 FQNNGV. The CDR3 runs 14 residues. V gave up 7 bases and J gave up 6 bases, with 19 bases separating them. DNA of the CDR3: TGTGCCAGCAAGCCTTTTGGAGGGTTAGGCGAGCAGTACTTC. Protein product: CASKPFGGLGEQYF.

The chain has TRBV4-3 and TRBJ2-1; 9 positions match TRBD1. V lost 4 bases and J lost 4; bases outside the gene matches: 11. The CDR3 loop spans 17 amino acids. Germline V gene sequence: CDR1 LGHNA, CDR2 YSLEER. In DNA form, the CDR3 reads TGCGCCAGCAGCCGGGCGCTAAGGACAGGGGTTTACAATGAGCAGTTCTTC. It translates to CASSRALRTGVYNEQFF.